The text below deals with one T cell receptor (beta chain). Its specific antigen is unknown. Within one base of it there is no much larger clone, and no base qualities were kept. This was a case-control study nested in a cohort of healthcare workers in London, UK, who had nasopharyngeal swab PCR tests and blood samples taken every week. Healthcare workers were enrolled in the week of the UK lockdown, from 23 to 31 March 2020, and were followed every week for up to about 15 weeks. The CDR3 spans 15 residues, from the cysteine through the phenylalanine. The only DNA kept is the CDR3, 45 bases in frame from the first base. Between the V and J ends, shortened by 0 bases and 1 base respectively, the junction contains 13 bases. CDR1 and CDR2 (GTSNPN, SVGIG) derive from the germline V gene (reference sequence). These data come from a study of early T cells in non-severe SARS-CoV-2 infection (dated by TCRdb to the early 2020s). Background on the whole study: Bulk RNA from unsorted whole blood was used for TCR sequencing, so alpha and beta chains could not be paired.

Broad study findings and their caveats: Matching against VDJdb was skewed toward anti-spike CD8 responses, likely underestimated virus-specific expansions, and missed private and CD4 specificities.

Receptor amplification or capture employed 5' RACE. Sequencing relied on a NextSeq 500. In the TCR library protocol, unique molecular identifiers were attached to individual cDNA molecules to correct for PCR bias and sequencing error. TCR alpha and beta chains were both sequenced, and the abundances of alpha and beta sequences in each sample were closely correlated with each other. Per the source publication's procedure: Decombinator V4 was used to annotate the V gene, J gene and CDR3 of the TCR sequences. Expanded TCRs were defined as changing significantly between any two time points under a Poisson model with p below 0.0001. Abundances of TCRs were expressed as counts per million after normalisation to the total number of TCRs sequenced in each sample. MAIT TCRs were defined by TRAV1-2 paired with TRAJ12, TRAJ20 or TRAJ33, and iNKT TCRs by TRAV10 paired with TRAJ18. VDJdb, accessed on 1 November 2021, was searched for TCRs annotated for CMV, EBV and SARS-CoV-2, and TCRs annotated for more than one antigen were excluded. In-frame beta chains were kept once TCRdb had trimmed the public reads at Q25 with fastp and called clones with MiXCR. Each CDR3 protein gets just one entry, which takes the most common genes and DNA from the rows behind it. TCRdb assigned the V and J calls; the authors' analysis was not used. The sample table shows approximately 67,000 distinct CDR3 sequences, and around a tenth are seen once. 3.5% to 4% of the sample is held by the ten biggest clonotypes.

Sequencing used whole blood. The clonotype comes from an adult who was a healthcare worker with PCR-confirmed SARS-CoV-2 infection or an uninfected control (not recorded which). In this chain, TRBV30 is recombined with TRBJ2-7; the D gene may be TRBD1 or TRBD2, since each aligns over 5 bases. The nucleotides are TGTGCCTGGAGTGTACGGGGTCAGGGATCCTACGAGCAGTACTTC. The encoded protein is CAWSVRGQGSYEQYF. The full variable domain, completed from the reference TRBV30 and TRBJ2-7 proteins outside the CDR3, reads SQTIHQWPATLVQPVGSPLSLECTVEGTSNPNLYWYRQAAGRGLQLLFYSVGIGQISSEVPQNLSASRPQDRQFILSSKKLLLSDSGFYLCAWSVRGQGSYEQYFGPGTRLTVT.